This TCR beta chain comes out of a study of T cell repertoires in cytomegalovirus infection. Background on the study: CMV infection together with matching HLA type was indicated by public TCR beta signatures.

In germline, CDR1 is MGHRA, CDR2 YSYEKL. The CDR3 is 15 amino acids. Deletions cut 1 base from V and 6 bases from J, with 12 bases between. As for this clonotype: Its specificity is not known.

MiXCR was run by TCRdb on the reads, yielding one entry per CDR3 protein. The sample records around 440,000 distinct CDR3 sequences, about 10% being singletons. The study, taken as a whole, reports: It was HLA-C-restricted CMV-specific TCR beta clonotypes that dominated the response ex vivo.

Sequenced material: PBMCs. V gene TRBV4-1 combines with J gene TRBJ2-2, with D tentatively TRBD2 (5 bases). This TCR was recovered from a human donor in good health (CMV status not recorded). Some clones in this sample may be carry-over from other donors' samples. This CDR3 is CASSQGRRSAGELFF. CDR3 coding DNA: TGCGCCAGCAGCCAAGGCAGGAGGTCGGCCGGGGAGCTGTTTTTT.